Included here is one T cell receptor (beta chain) sequence, with context. The antigen is not known. CDR3 length: 16 amino acids. The V gene lost 2 bases and the J gene lost 6 bases, with 17 bases spanning the gap. Germline CDR1 is KGHSH and CDR2 is LQKENI. The data originate from a study of shared clonotypes between healthy human individuals. Generated by immunoSEQ multiplex PCR, the TCRdb table keeps only in-frame clones and is missing some. The sample lists 2 million to 2.5 million clones, almost 96% seen once, with approximately 0.13% in the top ten. Study-wide results and caveats: Clonotype sharing among donors, it was expected, would be affected by sequencing depth.

The sequenced material came from naive CD4+ T cells sorted from blood. Subset described: CD45RA+ positively selected. The clonotype comes from a young man in good health. The chain is built from TRBV18 and TRBJ1-5; TRBD1 might be the D (6 bases). CDR3 bases: TGTGCCAGCTCACCAGGGCAGGGGTTAATAGCTCAGCCCCAGCATTTT. Translating gives CASSPGQGLIAQPQHF.